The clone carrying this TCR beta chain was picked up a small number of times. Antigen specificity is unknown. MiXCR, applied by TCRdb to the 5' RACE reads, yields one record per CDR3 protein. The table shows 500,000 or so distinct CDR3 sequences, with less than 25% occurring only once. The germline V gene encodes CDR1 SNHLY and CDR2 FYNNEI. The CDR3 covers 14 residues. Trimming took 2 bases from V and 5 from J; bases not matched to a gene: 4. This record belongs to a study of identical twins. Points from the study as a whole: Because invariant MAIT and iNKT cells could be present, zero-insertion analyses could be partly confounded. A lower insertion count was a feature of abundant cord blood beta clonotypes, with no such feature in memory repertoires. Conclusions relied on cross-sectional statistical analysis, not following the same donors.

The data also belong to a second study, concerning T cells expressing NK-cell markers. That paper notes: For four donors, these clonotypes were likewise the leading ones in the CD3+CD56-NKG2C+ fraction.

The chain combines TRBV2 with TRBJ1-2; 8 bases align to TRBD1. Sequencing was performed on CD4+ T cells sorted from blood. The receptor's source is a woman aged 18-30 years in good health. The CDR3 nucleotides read TGTGCCAGCAGTGAACAGGGGGCAAGTTATGGCTACACCTTC. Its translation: CASSEQGASYGYTF.